This record concerns one TCR beta chain sequence. The repertoire was sequenced with immunoSEQ multiplex PCR; TCRdb's copy has only in-frame clones and lacks some. The sample has about 310,000 clones, about 90% seen once. The V end was cut by 0 bases, the J end by 2 bases, with 13 bases between. Germline V gene data show CDR1 as SGHRS and CDR2 as YFSETQ. This CDR3 region has 16 residues. These data come from a study of blood T cell repertoires in COVID-19. Whole-study context: The analysed material was cDNA or gDNA that came from T cells, B-cell-depleted T cells, or PBMCs.

This TCR derives from a woman aged 18-29 years with acute COVID-19. Sequenced: PBMCs or T cells enriched from blood (not recorded which). The chain has TRBV5-1 and TRBJ2-3; no clear D gene. CDR3 region: CASSLAMGKTTDTQYF. The CDR3 bases are TGCGCCAGCAGCTTGGCGATGGGCAAGACCACAGATACGCAGTATTTT.